This T cell receptor (beta chain) was identified in a study of blood T cell repertoires in COVID-19. Whole-study context: T cells, B-cell-depleted T cells, or PBMCs supplied cDNA or gDNA.

Seattle patients were enrolled while actively infected and followed longitudinally. Trimming took off 5 bases at V and 1 base at J, with 8 bases between the two ends. Per the germline V gene, CDR1 is LNHNV and CDR2 is YYDKDF (reference sequence). The CDR3 runs to 13 residues. This table comes from immunoSEQ multiplex PCR, and its TCRdb copy is limited to in-frame clones, with some not included. The sample consists of some 500,000 clones, roughly nine tenths of them appearing once. The material sequenced was peripheral blood. This clonotype originated in a woman aged 50 to 60 with COVID-19, enrolled during active disease. The gene calls are TRBV15 and TRBJ1-1; D remains unclear. In DNA form, the CDR3 reads TGTGCCACCAGCCACGAGGCGAACACTGAAGCTTTCTTT. This gives the protein CATSHEANTEAFF.